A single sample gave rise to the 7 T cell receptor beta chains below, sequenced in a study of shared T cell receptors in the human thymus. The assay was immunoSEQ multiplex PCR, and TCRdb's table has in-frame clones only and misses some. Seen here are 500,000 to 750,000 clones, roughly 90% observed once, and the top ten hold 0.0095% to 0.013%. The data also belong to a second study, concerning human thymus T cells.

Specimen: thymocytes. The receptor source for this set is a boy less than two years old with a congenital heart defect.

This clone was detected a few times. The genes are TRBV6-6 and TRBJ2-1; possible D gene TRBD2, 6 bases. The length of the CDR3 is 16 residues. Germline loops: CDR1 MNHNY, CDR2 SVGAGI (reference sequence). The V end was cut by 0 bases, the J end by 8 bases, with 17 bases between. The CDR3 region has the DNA TGTGCCAGCAGTTACTCTGAGACGGGGGAATGCCATGAGCAGTTCTTC. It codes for CASSYSETGECHEQFF.

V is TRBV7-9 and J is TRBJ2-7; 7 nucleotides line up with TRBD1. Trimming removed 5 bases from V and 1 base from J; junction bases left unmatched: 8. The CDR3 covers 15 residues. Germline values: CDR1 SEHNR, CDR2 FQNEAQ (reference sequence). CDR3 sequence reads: CASSLHRGLSYEQYF. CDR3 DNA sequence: TGTGCCAGCAGCCTACACAGGGGCCTTTCCTACGAGCAGTACTTC.

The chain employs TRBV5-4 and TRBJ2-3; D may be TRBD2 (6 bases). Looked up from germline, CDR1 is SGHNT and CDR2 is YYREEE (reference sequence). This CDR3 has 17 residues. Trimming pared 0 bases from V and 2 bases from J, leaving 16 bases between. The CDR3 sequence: CASSLDPRRGPTDTQYF. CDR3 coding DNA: TGTGCCAGCAGCTTGGACCCTAGGAGGGGACCCACAGATACGCAGTATTTT.

The CDR3 DNA follows: TGTGCCAGCAGCTTAGTGGTGACAGCTGAAGCTTTCTTT. Amino acid sequence: CASSLVVTAEAFF. The chain joins TRBV7-2 to TRBJ1-1; TRBD1 might be the D (5 bases). Trimming left V 1 base short and J 6 bases short, with 9 bases between. This CDR3 is built from 13 residues. The germline V gene has CDR1 SGHTA and CDR2 FQGNSA.

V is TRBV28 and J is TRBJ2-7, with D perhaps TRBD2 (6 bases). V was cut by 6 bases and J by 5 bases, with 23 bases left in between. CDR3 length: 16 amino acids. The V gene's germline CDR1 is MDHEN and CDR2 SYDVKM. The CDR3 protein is CASRPTTGPGGDEQYF. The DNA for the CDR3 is TGTGCCAGCAGGCCTACTACCGGACCGGGCGGGGACGAGCAGTACTTC.

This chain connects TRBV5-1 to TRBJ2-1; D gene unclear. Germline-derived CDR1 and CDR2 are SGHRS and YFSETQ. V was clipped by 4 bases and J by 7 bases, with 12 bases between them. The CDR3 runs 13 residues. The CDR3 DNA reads TGCGCCAGCAGCCCAAACCGAGGAAATGAGCAGTTCTTC. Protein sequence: CASSPNRGNEQFF.

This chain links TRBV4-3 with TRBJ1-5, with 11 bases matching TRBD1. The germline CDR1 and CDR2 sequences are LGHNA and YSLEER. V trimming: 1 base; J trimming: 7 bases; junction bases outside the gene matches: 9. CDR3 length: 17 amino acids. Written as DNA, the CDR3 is TGCGCCAGCAGCCAAGGATTCCGGGACAGGGGGGAACAGCCCCAGCATTTT. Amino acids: CASSQGFRDRGEQPQHF.